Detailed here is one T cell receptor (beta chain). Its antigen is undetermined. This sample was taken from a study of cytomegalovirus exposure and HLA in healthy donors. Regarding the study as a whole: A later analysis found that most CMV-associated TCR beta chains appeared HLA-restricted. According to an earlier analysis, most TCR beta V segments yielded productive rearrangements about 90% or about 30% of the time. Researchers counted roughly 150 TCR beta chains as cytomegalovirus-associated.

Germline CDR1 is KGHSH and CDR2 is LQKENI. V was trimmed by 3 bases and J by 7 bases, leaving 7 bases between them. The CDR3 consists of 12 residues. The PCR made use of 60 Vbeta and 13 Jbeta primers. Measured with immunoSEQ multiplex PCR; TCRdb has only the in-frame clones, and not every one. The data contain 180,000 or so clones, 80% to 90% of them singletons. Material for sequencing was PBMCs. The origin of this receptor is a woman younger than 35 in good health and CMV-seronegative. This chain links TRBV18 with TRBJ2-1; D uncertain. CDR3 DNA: TGTGCCAGCTCACCGTTGTATAATGAGCAGTTCTTC. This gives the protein CASSPLYNEQFF.